The entry below describes one TCR beta chain. The data originate from a study of blood T cell repertoires in COVID-19. The authors' processing: Amplified reference gene primers provided the basis for estimating nucleated cell counts. Some clones are missing from TCRdb's copy, which holds only in-frame ones; the method was immunoSEQ multiplex PCR. V, J and clone size reflect that table, while D and trimming were determined from the DNA. The sample lists fewer than 200,000 clones, approximately 85% occurring once. Germline V CDR1 and CDR2: SGHTA, FQGTGA. The CDR3 totals 13 residues. Trimming shortened V by 3 bases and J by 4 bases, and 6 bases separated the two germline ends.

Sequencing was done on a sample of peripheral blood. The clonotype originates from a woman older than 75 with acute or convalescent COVID-19. V is TRBV7-3 and J is TRBJ2-2; D is undetermined. The CDR3, as DNA: TGTGCCAGCAGCTTGGAGATCACCGGGGAGCTGTTTTTT. The encoded protein is CASSLEITGELFF.